This TCR beta chain originates from a study of blood T cell repertoires in COVID-19. Study-wide context: Samples taken during acute and convalescent COVID-19 were collected in the United States, Italy and Spain. From T cells, B-cell-depleted T cells, or PBMCs came the material, which was cDNA or gDNA.

Original methodology: Estimated nucleated cell counts came from reference gene primer amplification. Sequenced by immunoSEQ multiplex PCR; TCRdb stores in-frame clones only, minus some. V, J and clone size were drawn from that table, and D and trimming were deduced from the DNA. Of tens of thousands of clones listed, over 60% are singletons. This CDR3 contains 15 residues. Germline CDR1 reads SGHVS; CDR2 reads FNYEAQ. V was shortened by 2 bases and J by 0 bases, with 10 bases between the two germline ends. While infection was still active, Seattle patients were enrolled and then followed longitudinally.

Sequenced: peripheral blood. The chain combines TRBV7-6 with TRBJ1-1; D unresolved. The sequence was obtained from a man aged 30 to 39 with COVID-19, enrolled during active disease. CDR3 loop: CASSLRTGMNTEAFF. The CDR3 DNA is TGTGCCAGCAGCTTACGGACGGGAATGAACACTGAAGCTTTCTTT. Variable domain in full (rest from reference TRBV7-6 and TRBJ1-1): GAGVSQSPRYKVTKRGQDVALRCDPISGHVSLYWYRQALGQGPEFLTYFNYEAQQDKSGLPNDRFSAERPEGSISTLTIQRTEQRDSAMYRCASSLRTGMNTEAFFGQGTRLTVV.